This is a list of T cell receptor beta chains from one sample in a study of early T cells in non-severe SARS-CoV-2 infection. TCRdb reprocessed the 5' RACE reads with MiXCR, giving one entry per CDR3 protein. The data contain 60,000 to 75,000 distinct CDR3 sequences, about 9% of them singletons. The source was whole blood, collected at baseline. The source is an adult who was a healthcare worker with PCR-confirmed SARS-CoV-2 infection or an uninfected control (not recorded which). The CDR3 runs from the conserved cysteine through the conserved F or W. Each record gives: clone size, V gene, CDR3 protein. Some rows mark clone size as missing; the rest say once, few, many or name a class of expanded clone.

>-|TRBV4-3
CASSQEWEPLTYGYTF
>many|TRBV9
CASSVEYDQETQYF
>-|TRBV28
CASNWAGGSSYNEQFF
>-|TRBV4-3
CASSQEYGSSSYNEQFF
>many|TRBV29-1
CSVESPVEQYF
>-|TRBV27
CASSPAPTGVNYGYTF
>many|TRBV19
CASSIRLADYNEQFF
>many|TRBV11-2
CASSTGRQVGETQYF
>-|TRBV18
CASSPPIPIGGDTEAFF
>-|TRBV28
CASSLPGLADYEQYF
>many|TRBV7-2
CASSPRQGANTEAFF
>few|TRBV12-3/TRBV12-4
CASSGRGGKTNEQFF
>many|TRBV6-2/TRBV6-3
CASSYGSRPKGLNEQSF